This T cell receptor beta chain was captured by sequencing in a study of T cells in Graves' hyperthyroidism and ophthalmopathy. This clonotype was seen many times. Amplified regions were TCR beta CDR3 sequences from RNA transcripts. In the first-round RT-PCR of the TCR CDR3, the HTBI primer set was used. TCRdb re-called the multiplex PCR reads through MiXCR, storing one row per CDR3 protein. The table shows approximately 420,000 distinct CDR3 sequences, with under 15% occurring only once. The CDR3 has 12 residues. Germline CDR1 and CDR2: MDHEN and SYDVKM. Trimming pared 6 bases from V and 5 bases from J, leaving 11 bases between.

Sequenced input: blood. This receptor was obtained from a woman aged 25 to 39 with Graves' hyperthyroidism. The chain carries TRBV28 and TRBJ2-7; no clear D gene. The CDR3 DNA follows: TGTGCCAGCAGAACCCAGGCGGACGAGCAGTACTTC. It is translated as CASRTQADEQYF.